Sequencing of this T cell receptor (beta chain) was carried out in a study of blood T cell repertoires in COVID-19. Study summary: Acute and convalescent COVID-19 samples came from the United States, Italy and Spain. T cells, B-cell-depleted T cells, or PBMCs supplied cDNA or gDNA.

Some clones are missing from TCRdb's copy, which holds only in-frame ones; the method was immunoSEQ multiplex PCR. The sample yields more than 45,000 clones, over 80% seen once. Germline V lookup: CDR1 SGHTA, CDR2 FQGNSA. This CDR3 is 16 amino acids long. Trimming pared 1 base from V and 0 bases from J, leaving 10 bases between. This TCR was sampled from a man in his 60s with acute or convalescent COVID-19. The genes are TRBV7-2 and TRBJ1-3; D gene uncertain. Sample: peripheral blood. For the CDR3, the DNA is TGTGCCAGCAGCTTAGAAGCCGGAGGCTCTGGAAACACCATATATTTT. Amino acids: CASSLEAGGSGNTIYF. The whole variable domain, filled in from reference TRBV7-2 and TRBJ1-3, reads GAGVSQSPSNKVTEKGKDVELRCDPISGHTALYWYRQSLGQGLEFLIYFQGNSAPDKSGLPSDRFSAERTGGSVSTLTIQRTQQEDSAVYLCASSLEAGGSGNTIYFGEGSWLTVV.